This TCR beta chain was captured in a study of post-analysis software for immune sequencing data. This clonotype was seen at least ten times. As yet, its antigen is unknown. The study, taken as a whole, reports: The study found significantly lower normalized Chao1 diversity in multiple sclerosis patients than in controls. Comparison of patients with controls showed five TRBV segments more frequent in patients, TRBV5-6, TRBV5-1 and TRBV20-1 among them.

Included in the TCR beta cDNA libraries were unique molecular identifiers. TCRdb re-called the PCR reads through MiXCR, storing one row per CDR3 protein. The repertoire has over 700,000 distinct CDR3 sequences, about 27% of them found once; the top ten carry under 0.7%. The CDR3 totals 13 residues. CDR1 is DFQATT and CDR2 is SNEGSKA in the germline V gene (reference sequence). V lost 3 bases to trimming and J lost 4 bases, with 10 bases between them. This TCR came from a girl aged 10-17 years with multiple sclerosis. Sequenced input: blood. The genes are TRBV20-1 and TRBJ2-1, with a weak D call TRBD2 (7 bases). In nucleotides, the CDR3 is TGCAGTGCTAGCGGGGGGCCTTACAATGAGCAGTTCTTC. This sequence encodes CSASGGPYNEQFF.